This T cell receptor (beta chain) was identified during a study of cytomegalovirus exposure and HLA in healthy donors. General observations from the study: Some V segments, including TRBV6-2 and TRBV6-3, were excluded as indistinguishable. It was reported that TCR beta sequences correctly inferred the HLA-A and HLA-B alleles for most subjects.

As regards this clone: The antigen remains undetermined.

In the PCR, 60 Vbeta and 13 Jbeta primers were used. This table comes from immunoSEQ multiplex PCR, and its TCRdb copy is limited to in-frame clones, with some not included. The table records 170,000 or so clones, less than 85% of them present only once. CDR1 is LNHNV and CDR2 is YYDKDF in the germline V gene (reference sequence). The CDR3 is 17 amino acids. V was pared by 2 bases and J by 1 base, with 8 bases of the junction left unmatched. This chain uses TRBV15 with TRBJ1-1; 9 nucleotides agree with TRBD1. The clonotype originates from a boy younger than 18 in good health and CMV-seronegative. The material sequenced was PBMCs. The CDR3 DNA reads TGTGCCACCAGCAGATCCCCCGGGACAGGGAGGAACACTGAAGCTTTCTTT. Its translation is CATSRSPGTGRNTEAFF.